This T cell receptor beta chain was obtained from a study of Graves' ophthalmopathy and Graves' hyperthyroidism. Study-wide context: The study drew peripheral blood at initial diagnosis, before any treatment.

For this clonotype: The antigen is undetermined. The junction departs from germline at one end; a sequencing error may be responsible.

Pregnant or lactating patients and those with other autoimmune diseases or uncontrolled infections were excluded. Clinical symptoms and serum thyroxine were used for diagnosis; TRAb, thyroid ultrasound and orbital computed tomography were also relied on. Findings and limits, study-wide: Blood also held most thyroid clonotypes expanded above 0.001 frequency.

Transcripts of RNA were the source for amplifying TCR beta CDR3 regions. Scientists carried out first-round RT-PCR using HTBI primers and then a second-round multiplex PCR. One entry per CDR3 protein results from TCRdb running MiXCR on the multiplex PCR reads. Among hundreds of thousands of distinct CDR3 sequences, about 38% were seen once, and the ten largest hold more than 3%. The clonotype was recovered from an adult man with Graves' ophthalmopathy. Sequencing input: peripheral blood.

The CDR3 nucleotides read TGTGCCAGCATAAAGGCTAGCGGATCCAGATCACAAGAGGCCCAGTACTTC. The encoded protein is CASIKASGSRSQEAQYF. The rearrangement uses TRBV2 and TRBJ2-5, with 7 nucleotides matching TRBD2. Germline V gene sequence: CDR1 SNHLY, CDR2 FYNNEI. The CDR3 covers 17 residues.